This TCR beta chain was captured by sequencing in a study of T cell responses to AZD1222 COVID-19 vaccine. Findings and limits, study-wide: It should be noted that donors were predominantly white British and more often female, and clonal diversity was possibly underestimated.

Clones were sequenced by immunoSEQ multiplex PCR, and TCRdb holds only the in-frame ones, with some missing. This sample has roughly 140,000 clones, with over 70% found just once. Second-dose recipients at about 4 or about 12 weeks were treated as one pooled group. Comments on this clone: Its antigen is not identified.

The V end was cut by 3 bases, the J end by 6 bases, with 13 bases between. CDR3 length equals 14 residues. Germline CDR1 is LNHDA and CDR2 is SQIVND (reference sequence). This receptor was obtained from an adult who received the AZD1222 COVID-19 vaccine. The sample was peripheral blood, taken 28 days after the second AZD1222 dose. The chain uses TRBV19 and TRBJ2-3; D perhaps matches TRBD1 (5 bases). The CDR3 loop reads CASSILDTPDTQYF. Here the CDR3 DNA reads TGTGCCAGTAGTATTTTGGACACCCCTGATACGCAGTATTTT.